Sequencing of this T cell receptor (beta chain) was carried out in a study of shared T cell receptors in the human thymus. Some clones are missing from TCRdb's copy, which holds only in-frame ones; the method was immunoSEQ multiplex PCR. The sample lists some 700,000 clones, 70% to 90% occurring once. The CDR3 runs 15 residues. Per the germline V gene, CDR1 is SNHLY and CDR2 is FYNNEI. The ends lost 5 bases at V and 6 bases at J; junction bases unmatched: 8. This same sample was also part of a study on human thymus T cells.

V and J are TRBV2 and TRBJ1-5; TRBD1 agrees at 9 bases. The clonotype was recovered from a boy in the first two years of life with a congenital heart defect. Source material: thymocytes. The CDR3 DNA reads TGTGCCAGCAGTCCACAGGGGGCGTATACTCAGCCCCAGCATTTT. It encodes CASSPQGAYTQPQHF.